The 14 T cell receptor beta chains listed next were all sequenced from one sample in a study of T cells in localized non-small cell lung cancer. Clones were read by immunoSEQ multiplex PCR, and TCRdb kept only the in-frame ones, dropping some. There are around 23,000 clones in the sample; 90% occur only once, and around 7% lies in the top ten. The source was peripheral blood, collected before any cancer treatment. Source of these receptors: a woman aged 35 to 75 with stage I lung adenocarcinoma.

The chain employs TRBV27 and TRBJ2-7; D gene ambiguous. Germline V gene lookup returns CDR1 MNHEY and CDR2 SMNVEV (reference sequence). The CDR3 sequence is 13 residues long. Between the trimmed V and J ends, which lost 9 bases and 1 base, there was a span of 13 bases. CDR3 in amino acids: CASSPHASYEQYF. The CDR3 region has the DNA TGTGCCAGTTCCCCCCACGCTTCCTACGAGCAGTACTTC.

The rearrangement joins TRBV28 to TRBJ2-5; 7 bases agree with TRBD1. CDR1 and CDR2 from the germline V gene are MDHEN and SYDVKM. This CDR3 region has 13 residues. V lost 5 bases and J lost 11; bases outside the gene matches: 11. The CDR3 DNA sequence: TGTGCCAGCAGTAGACAGGGAATGGGGGAGCAGTACTTC. Translation gives CASSRQGMGEQYF.

The chain has TRBV7-2 and TRBJ1-5; D may be TRBD1 (5 bases). The length of the CDR3 is 16 residues. Trimming left V 1 base short and J 6 bases short, with 16 bases between. CDR1 and CDR2 (germline): SGHTA, FQGNSA. The CDR3 DNA follows: TGTGCCAGCAGCTTAGGCGGGACGCCGGGAGGTCAGCCCCAGCATTTT. Translation gives CASSLGGTPGGQPQHF.

V usage is TRBV6-5 and J usage is TRBJ2-7, with TRBD1 as a possible D gene (6 bases). The length of the CDR3 is 14 residues. V gave up 2 bases and J gave up 6 bases, with 14 bases separating them. Germline assignment: CDR1 MNHEY and CDR2 SVGAGI. CDR3 sequence (DNA): TGTGCCAGCAGTTACGATTCAGGGGTTGGCGAGCAGTACTTC. It yields the protein CASSYDSGVGEQYF.

This clone was found once. The gene calls are TRBV7-9 and TRBJ2-5; TRBD2 aligns across 9 bases. Losses at the gene ends were 5 bases for V and 1 base for J; bases not matched to a gene: 17. CDR1 SEHNR and CDR2 FQNEAQ come from the germline V gene (reference sequence). The CDR3 contains 19 residues. The CDR3 loop reads CASSPRLAEPRSFQETQYF. CDR3 DNA sequence: TGTGCCAGCAGCCCCCGACTAGCGGAACCCAGGAGTTTCCAAGAGACCCAGTACTTC.

This clone has just one count. The rearrangement uses TRBV9 and TRBJ2-1, with 9 bases that match TRBD2. Trimming at V came to 0 bases and at J to 0 bases, leaving 4 bases not matched to a gene. Per the germline V gene, CDR1 is SGDLS and CDR2 is YYNGEE. The CDR3 contains 17 residues. The CDR3 reads CASSVGGSGSSYNEQFF. Written as DNA, the CDR3 is TGTGCCAGCAGCGTAGGTGGTAGCGGGAGCTCCTACAATGAGCAGTTCTTC.

CDR3 in DNA: TGTGCCAGCAGCTCGACAGGAACCTCTGAAGCTTTCTTT. Translating it yields CASSSTGTSEAFF. The chain has TRBV7-3 and TRBJ1-1, with D perhaps matching TRBD1 (6 bases). V lost 4 bases to trimming and J lost 6 bases, with 12 bases between them. CDR3 length: 13 amino acids. CDR1 and CDR2 (germline): SGHTA, FQGTGA.

This chain uses TRBV28 with TRBJ2-7; 8 bases align to TRBD2. Losses at the gene ends were 5 bases for V and 2 bases for J; bases not matched to a gene: 8. Germline V gene data show CDR1 as MDHEN and CDR2 as SYDVKM. The length of the CDR3 is 15 residues. CDR3 bases: TGTGCCAGCAGTGCCCCCGGGGGGGCAGCCTACGAGCAGTACTTC. Translation gives CASSAPGGAAYEQYF.

The chain is built from TRBV25-1 and TRBJ1-1; TRBD1 is a possible D gene (5 bases). Trimming shortened V by 1 base and J by 5 bases, and 14 bases separated the two germline ends. The CDR3 is made up of 15 amino acids. Germline lookup yields CDR1 MGHDK and CDR2 SYGVNS. CDR3 nucleotides: TGTGCCAGCAGTGAATTGGAAGGGGCGTGGACTGAAGCTTTCTTT. This codes for CASSELEGAWTEAFF.

The rearrangement uses TRBV28 and TRBJ2-6; the D gene is possibly TRBD2 (5 bases). The CDR3 loop spans 15 amino acids. The germline gives CDR1 MDHEN, CDR2 SYDVKM. V lost 5 bases, J lost 2 bases, and 10 bases lay in between. CDR3 loop: CASSLSGTGANVLTF. The DNA for the CDR3 is TGTGCCAGCAGTCTGTCGGGGACTGGGGCCAACGTCCTGACTTTC.

V and J are TRBV7-6 and TRBJ1-3; D is undetermined. Germline assignment: CDR1 SGHVS and CDR2 FNYEAQ. V dropped 3 bases and J dropped 8 bases, with 8 bases sitting between them. The CDR3 spans 12 residues. The DNA for the CDR3 is TGTGCCAGCAGCTTGTTTCGTGACACCATATATTTT. Amino acids: CASSLFRDTIYF. Looking up the rest from reference TRBV7-6 and TRBJ1-3 gives the full variable domain: GAGVSQSPRYKVTKRGQDVALRCDPISGHVSLYWYRQALGQGPEFLTYFNYEAQQDKSGLPNDRFSAERPEGSISTLTIQRTEQRDSAMYRCASSLFRDTIYFGEGSWLTVV.

This sequence joins TRBV4-3 and TRBJ2-3, with no clear D. Germline loops: CDR1 LGHNA, CDR2 YSLEER. The germline V and J ends were trimmed by 0 bases and 5 bases, with 3 bases remaining between them. The CDR3 runs to 12 residues. Written as DNA, the CDR3 is TGCGCCAGCAGCCAAGAGGGAGATACGCAGTATTTT. This gives the protein CASSQEGDTQYF.

This chain links TRBV19 with TRBJ2-7; 7 bases agree with TRBD1. J was trimmed by 0 bases and V by 5 bases; bases with no gene match: 7. Germline V gives CDR1 LNHDA, CDR2 SQIVND (reference sequence). The CDR3 loop spans 15 amino acids. The CDR3 is CASSVHGTDSYEQYF. The DNA for the CDR3 is TGTGCCAGTAGTGTTCACGGGACAGACTCCTACGAGCAGTACTTC. The full variable domain, its missing parts supplied by reference TRBV19 and TRBJ2-7, is DGGITQSPKYLFRKEGQNVTLSCEQNLNHDAMYWYRQDPGQGLRLIYYSQIVNDFQKGDIAEGYSVSREKKESFPLTVTSAQKNPTAFYLCASSVHGTDSYEQYFGPGTRLTVT.

The chain uses TRBV27 and TRBJ2-2; D ambiguous. Germline lookup yields CDR1 MNHEY and CDR2 SMNVEV (reference sequence). This CDR3 is 15 amino acids long. V shed 2 bases and J shed 0 bases, with 7 bases lying between them. CDR3 sequence: CASSLPGTNTGELFF. The CDR3 region has the DNA TGTGCCAGCAGTTTACCTGGAACGAACACCGGGGAGCTGTTTTTT.